Sequencing of this TCR beta chain was carried out in a study of siplizumab effects on memory and regulatory T cells. Germline V CDR1 and CDR2: MNHNS, SASEGT. V was shortened by 6 bases and J by 5 bases, with 8 bases between the two germline ends. The CDR3 contains 11 residues. Clones were sequenced by immunoSEQ multiplex PCR, and TCRdb holds only the in-frame ones, with some missing. The table records some 100,000 clones, roughly 92% of them present only once. In regard to this clone: The antigen is unknown.

Study observations and caveats: A minor share of alloreactive clones matched unstimulated subsets.

The rearrangement joins TRBV6-1 to TRBJ2-7; TRBD1 might be the D (6 bases). This sequence originates from a human donor in good health. Material: Tregs sorted from blood. The chain's CDR3 is CASRQGNEQYF. The CDR3 DNA reads TGTGCCAGCAGACAGGGTAACGAGCAGTACTTC.